The 28 T cell receptor beta chains reported below all come from one sample, sequenced in a study of CD8+CD57+ T cells in acquired aplastic anemia. TCR beta VDJ and CDR3 were profiled, and genomic DNA was the template. TCRdb recomputed calls from the reads with MiXCR, one row per CDR3 protein. The sample records hundreds of thousands of distinct CDR3 sequences, around 30% being singletons. CD8+CD57+ cell expansion had been shown by flow cytometry in patients chosen for sequencing. The sample taken for sequencing was sorted CD4+, CD8+, or CD8+CD57+ T cells (not recorded which) from PBMCs. Source of these receptors: a human donor with aplastic anemia.

This clonotype appeared once. A read error is possible here, since a much larger clone lies one base away. The J gene is TRBJ1-6, the V gene TRBV19, with TRBD1 matching over 9 bases. The length of the CDR3 is 16 residues. Germline assignment: CDR1 LNHDA and CDR2 SQIVND (reference sequence). CDR3 DNA: TGTGCCAGTAGTCCGACCGGGACAGGGAGAAATTCACCCCCCCACTTT. The encoded protein is CASSPTGTGRNSPPHF.

This chain connects TRBV30 to TRBJ1-5, with D perhaps matching TRBD1 (5 bases). CDR1 GTSNPN and CDR2 SVGIG come from the germline V gene (reference sequence). The CDR3 has 14 amino acids. V gave up 0 bases and J gave up 7 bases, with 13 bases separating them. CDR3 bases: TGTGCCTGGAGTGTAGGGAGGGGAAGGCAGCCCCAGCATTTT. The encoded protein is CAWSVGRGRQPQHF.

The V gene is TRBV11-2, the J gene TRBJ2-3, with 11 bases fitting TRBD2. J lost 1 base, V lost 1 base, and 7 bases had no gene match. The CDR3 contains 18 residues. Germline CDR1 is SGHAT and CDR2 is FQNNGV. CDR3 coding DNA: TGTGCCAGCAGCTTAGTTGGGACTAGCGGCCCTGGCACAGATACGCAGTATTTT. Translated, it gives CASSLVGTSGPGTDTQYF.

The rearrangement links TRBV10-1 to TRBJ2-1; possible D gene TRBD1, 6 bases. V lost 0 bases and J 13 bases, leaving 10 bases between the germline ends. This CDR3 is 12 amino acids long. CDR1 is WNHNN, CDR2 SYGVQD, per germline (reference sequence). CDR3 bases: TGCGCCAGCAGTGAGTCGGGGGCCGGTCAGTTCTTC. It codes for CASSESGAGQFF.

The chain combines TRBV7-9 with TRBJ1-5, with 8 bases lining up with TRBD1. With V trimmed by 5 bases and J by 6 bases, 9 bases remained unmatched. This CDR3 has 15 residues. Germline V CDR1 and CDR2: SEHNR, FQNEAQ (reference sequence). Here the CDR3 reads CASSVQGAGSQPQHF. The CDR3 DNA is TGTGCCAGCAGCGTTCAGGGGGCGGGCAGTCAGCCCCAGCATTTT.

The rearrangement uses TRBV7-9 and TRBJ2-7; perhaps TRBD2 as D (6 bases). The CDR3 loop spans 15 amino acids. CDR1 is SEHNR and CDR2 is FQNEAQ in the germline V gene (reference sequence). Trimming stripped 5 bases from V and 3 bases from J, with 17 bases between. The CDR3 DNA follows: TGTGCCAGCAGCCGGGACTCCAGCGATCGCTACGAGCAGTACTTC. Protein: CASSRDSSDRYEQYF.

This clonotype appeared a few times. The chain joins TRBV11-2 to TRBJ2-6; perhaps D is TRBD1 or TRBD2 (7 bases each). The CDR3 has 17 amino acids. Trimming removed 5 bases at V and 3 bases at J, with 17 bases between. Germline V gene sequence: CDR1 SGHAT, CDR2 FQNNGV. CDR3 bases: TGTGCCAGCAGCCGCGACCCAGGGGGGGTTGGGGCCAACGTCCTGACTTTC. This translates into CASSRDPGGVGANVLTF.

CDR3 loop: CATSEEAGGMSDTQYF. The CDR3 DNA sequence: TGTGCCACCAGTGAAGAAGCGGGAGGGATGTCAGATACGCAGTATTTT. This sequence joins TRBV24-1 and TRBJ2-3, with TRBD2 matching 10 bases. Germline V gene lookup returns CDR1 KGHDR and CDR2 SFDVKD. V trimming: 4 bases; J trimming: 4 bases; junction bases outside the gene matches: 7. The CDR3 extends over 16 amino acids.

This clonotype has only a few counts. A read error may be the cause here, since a much bigger clone is one base away. The genes are TRBV24-1 and TRBJ1-2; possibly TRBD1 for D (5 bases). There are 15 residues in the CDR3. Germline V lookup: CDR1 KGHDR, CDR2 SFDVKD. The ends were cut back, 10 bases at V and 1 base at J, with 18 bases in the middle. As DNA, the CDR3 is TGTGCCACGGGTCAGGACGGGGGGTATAACTATGGCTACACCTTC. Translating gives CATGQDGGYNYGYTF.

This clonotype has only a few counts. CDR3 sequence reads: CSAGQLINEKLFF. For the CDR3, the DNA is TGCAGCGCTGGCCAGCTGATTAATGAAAAACTGTTTTTT. The chain is built from TRBV29-1 and TRBJ1-4; unclear D gene. This CDR3 has 13 amino acids. CDR1 and CDR2 (germline): SQVTM, ANQGSEA. The ends were cut back, 7 bases at V and 4 bases at J, with 13 bases in the middle. Based on the CDR3 plus reference TRBV29-1 and TRBJ1-4, the full variable domain is SAVISQKPSRDICQRGTSLTIQCQVDSQVTMMFWYRQQPGQSLTLIATANQGSEATYESGFVIDKFPISRPNLTFSTLTVSNMSPEDSSIYLCSAGQLINEKLFFGSGTQLSVL.

The rearrangement uses TRBV4-3 and TRBJ2-5, with D perhaps being TRBD1 or TRBD2 (6 bases each). Trimming pared 0 bases from V and 5 bases from J, leaving 13 bases between. Germline V CDR1 and CDR2: LGHNA, YSLEER. The CDR3 runs to 15 residues. DNA for the CDR3: TGCGCCAGCAGCCAAGAGACCCAAGGGGGGGAGACCCAGTACTTC. This codes for CASSQETQGGETQYF.

Turning to this clonotype: Germline and junction disagree at one end, which may indicate a read error. The chain has TRBV9 and TRBJ2-3; D not resolved. Germline lookup yields CDR1 SGDLS and CDR2 YYNGEE. The CDR3 is made up of 14 amino acids. The CDR3 region is CASSVGHPTYTQYF. The CDR3, as DNA: TGTGCCAGCAGCGTAGGGCACCCCACATATACGCAGTATTTT.

This clonotype was observed at least ten times. V gene TRBV20-1 combines with J gene TRBJ1-2; perhaps TRBD1 as D (5 bases). V was cut by 3 bases and J by 1 base, with 12 bases left in between. The CDR3 consists of 14 residues. Germline CDR1 DFQATT, CDR2 SNEGSKA (reference sequence). This chain's CDR3 is CSARRSGGNYGYTF. CDR3 nucleotide sequence: TGCAGTGCTAGGCGCTCGGGGGGTAACTATGGCTACACCTTC.

This sequence joins TRBV10-3 and TRBJ1-3, with D perhaps matching TRBD1 (6 bases). V was shortened by 2 bases and J by 0 bases, with 11 bases between the two germline ends. Germline V CDR1 and CDR2: ENHRY, SYGVKD. CDR3 length: 16 residues. CDR3 amino acids: CAISEGDTLSGNTIYF. In DNA form, the CDR3 reads TGTGCCATCAGTGAGGGGGACACCCTCTCTGGAAACACCATATATTTT.

The genes are TRBV6-4 and TRBJ2-3; 9 bases line up with TRBD2. The CDR3 is made up of 15 amino acids. Per germline, CDR1 MRHNA and CDR2 SNTAGT. The ends lost 0 bases at V and 4 bases at J; junction bases unmatched: 2. The CDR3 protein is CASSDSAGGADTQYF. In DNA, the CDR3 is TGTGCCAGCAGTGACTCCGCGGGGGGGGCAGATACGCAGTATTTT.

DNA of the CDR3: TGTGCCAGCAGCGAAACCGGGACAGGGAAGGATGCCTATGGCTACACCTTC. This translates into CASSETGTGKDAYGYTF. The V call is TRBV7-3, the J call TRBJ1-2, with 9 bases aligning to TRBD1. CDR3 length equals 17 residues. Per germline, CDR1 SGHTA and CDR2 FQGTGA. Unmatched junction bases numbered 14, after V lost 5 bases and J lost 4 bases.

J is TRBJ1-2 and V is TRBV6-5; possible D gene TRBD1, 5 bases. The CDR3 is 14 amino acids. Trimming took 0 bases from V and 6 from J, leaving 11 bases between them. Germline loops: CDR1 MNHEY, CDR2 SVGAGI. The CDR3 DNA is TGTGCCAGCAGTTACTCTCAGGGTACGGATGGCTACACCTTC. Its protein is CASSYSQGTDGYTF.

The chain employs TRBV15 and TRBJ1-2; D is possibly TRBD1 (6 bases). The CDR3 consists of 15 residues. Trimming took 1 base from V and 7 from J, leaving 16 bases between them. Germline lookup yields CDR1 LNHNV and CDR2 YYDKDF (reference sequence). DNA for the CDR3: TGTGCCACCAGCAGAGCGGGGGCCGACAGTAGTGGCTACACCTTC. The encoded protein is CATSRAGADSSGYTF.

This rearrangement joins TRBV12-3 or TRBV12-4 to TRBJ2-4; D may be TRBD1 or TRBD2 (5 bases each). Trimming removed 4 bases from V and 6 bases from J, with 10 bases in between. This CDR3 contains 13 residues. DNA for the CDR3: TGTGCCAGCAGTTGGGGGACCGCAAACATTCAGTACTTC. Translating gives CASSWGTANIQYF.

As to this clonotype: A much larger clone differs by one base, so this may be a read error. V is TRBV10-2 and J is TRBJ2-7; D unclear. V gave up 0 bases and J gave up 7 bases, with 10 bases separating them. The CDR3 loop spans 13 amino acids. Germline lookup yields CDR1 WSHSY and CDR2 SAAADI. The CDR3 protein is CASSESSDNEQYF. The CDR3 bases are TGCGCCAGCAGTGAGTCGAGTGACAATGAGCAGTACTTC.

The chain joins TRBV11-1 to TRBJ1-1; unclear D gene. Trimming took off 5 bases at V and 1 base at J, with 14 bases between the two ends. Germline V CDR1 and CDR2: SGHAT, FQDESV (reference sequence). This CDR3 has 15 residues. The CDR3 DNA follows: TGTGCCAGCAGCCCCCGAACCCAGAGGAACACTGAAGCTTTCTTT. This sequence encodes CASSPRTQRNTEAFF. The full variable domain, its missing parts supplied by reference TRBV11-1 and TRBJ1-1, is EAEVAQSPRYKITEKSQAVAFWCDPISGHATLYWYRQILGQGPELLVQFQDESVVDDSQLPKDRFSAERLKGVDSTLKIQPAELGDSAMYLCASSPRTQRNTEAFFGQGTRLTVV.

Only a few counts were recorded for this clonotype. The chain uses TRBV2 and TRBJ2-2; D is perhaps TRBD1 or TRBD2 (5 bases each). CDR1 is SNHLY, CDR2 FYNNEI, per germline. This CDR3 region has 15 residues. Trimming cost V 5 bases and J 0 bases, with 10 bases left between them. In DNA, the CDR3 is TGTGCCAGCAGTTTTGGGGACCCGAACACCGGGGAGCTGTTTTTT. Residues: CASSFGDPNTGELFF.

This clonotype came up many times. CDR3 in DNA: TGTGCCAGCAGTTTCAGGGGGGCAAATGGCTACACCTTC. Its protein product is CASSFRGANGYTF. The chain links TRBV12-3 or TRBV12-4 to TRBJ1-2; 7 positions agree with TRBD1. The CDR3 has 13 residues. V gave up 3 bases and J gave up 6 bases; unmatched junction bases: 4.

This clonotype occurred many times. This chain uses TRBV6-6 with TRBJ1-5, with D uncertain. Germline CDR1 and CDR2: MNHNY and SVGAGI (reference sequence). The CDR3 runs to 14 residues. V lost 7 bases to trimming and J lost 7 bases, with 17 bases between them. The chain's CDR3 is CASIKEGILQPQHF. CDR3 DNA sequence: TGTGCCAGCATCAAGGAGGGCATCTTGCAGCCCCAGCATTTT.

The chain couples TRBV15 to TRBJ1-3, with D hard to call. The CDR3 loop spans 13 amino acids. V lost 0 bases and J 8 bases, leaving 8 bases between the germline ends. In germline, CDR1 is LNHNV, CDR2 YYDKDF (reference sequence). The CDR3 sequence is CATSRDDQDTIYF. The CDR3 DNA follows: TGTGCCACCAGCAGAGACGACCAGGACACCATATATTTT.

Comments on this clonotype: It may be a read error: a sequence one base away is much more abundant. The J gene is TRBJ1-6, the V gene TRBV4-1; possible D gene TRBD1, 5 bases. The CDR3 has 14 amino acids. The germline V gene has CDR1 MGHRA and CDR2 YSYEKL. This chain's CDR3 is CASSPQGVAAPPHF. The CDR3 DNA sequence: TGCGCCAGCAGCCCCCAGGGTGTCGCAGCACCCCCCCACTTT.

This clonotype was seen at least ten times. The chain has TRBV19 and TRBJ2-7; 12 nucleotides align to TRBD2. The CDR3 spans 13 residues. The germline CDR1 and CDR2 sequences are LNHDA and SQIVND (reference sequence). Trimming cost V 8 bases and J 6 bases; bases outside gene matches: 5. The CDR3 is CASRLAGGGEQYF. The CDR3 region has the DNA TGTGCCAGTCGCCTAGCGGGAGGGGGCGAGCAGTACTTC.

The genes are TRBV30 and TRBJ2-3, with a possible D match to TRBD1 (5 bases). Trimming removed 4 bases at V and 6 bases at J, with 20 bases between. This CDR3 is built from 15 residues. The germline gives CDR1 GTSNPN, CDR2 SVGIG (reference sequence). CDR3 amino acids: CAWKLLNRLVDTQYF. CDR3 DNA: TGTGCCTGGAAGCTCTTAAACAGGTTAGTGGATACGCAGTATTTT. The entire variable domain, with the rest obtained from reference TRBV30 and TRBJ2-3, is as follows: SQTIHQWPATLVQPVGSPLSLECTVEGTSNPNLYWYRQAAGRGLQLLFYSVGIGQISSEVPQNLSASRPQDRQFILSSKKLLLSDSGFYLCAWKLLNRLVDTQYFGPGTRLTVL.